Included here is one T cell receptor beta chain sequence, with context. Its target antigen remains unknown. No clone much larger than this one lies a single base away; base qualities are absent. The library was prepared using the immunoSEQ multiplex PCR assay. The multiplex PCR relied on a mix of 60 forward primers for TCR Vbeta segments and 13 reverse primers for TCR Jbeta segments. A multiplex PCR assay on genomic DNA amplified the CDR3 region of rearranged TCR beta genes. Amplified TCR beta libraries were sequenced as 87-base-pair reads on the Illumina HiSeq System. The authors' pipeline ran thus. A later analysis counted about 76 million unique TCR beta chains across the 500 to 850 repertoires, and 10 million to 11 million of these chains were shared by at least two donors. A nearest-neighbor algorithm error-corrected the raw reads and collapsed the reads into unique sequences, merging closely related sequences to remove PCR and sequencing errors. To assign V, D and J gene segments, CDR3 sequences were aligned to IMGT reference sequences. For a sequence to be retained, at least a six-nucleotide match to both a V gene segment and a J gene segment was required. A rearrangement was called productive if the CDR3 had no stop codons and remained in frame with V and J, and every other rearrangement was called non-productive. Following IMGT convention, CDR3 was defined as the stretch from the second conserved V-encoded cysteine to the conserved J-encoded phenylalanine. In an earlier analysis of more than 550 of the donors, sequences lacking an unambiguous match to a single V gene segment were excluded. In an earlier analysis of some 590 of the donors, V segments were called functional above 56.7% productive rearrangements and were called segregating when the between-donor standard deviation exceeded 5%. A statistical classification framework was developed to diagnose cytomegalovirus status using the catalog of TCR beta chain sequences. In a later analysis, V and J genes were assigned by comparing TCR nucleotide sequences against IMGT/GENE-DB human TR gene sequences. A later analysis assigned CDR3 sequences and most-parsimonious VDJ recombination scenarios with the TCRdist pipeline. In a later analysis, each TCR beta chain was defined by its CDR3 amino acid sequence together with its V-gene family, and reads lacking a unique V-gene family were excluded. In a later analysis, some 600 highly shared, low-generation-probability nucleotide sequences were removed to address suspected cross-contamination and a sequencing artifact. A later analysis calculated a clonal expansion index for each public chain from normalized within-repertoire ranks of inferred template counts. A later analysis computed generation probabilities with a VDJ recombination model fitted to out-of-frame rearrangements, and checked the results against IGoR. In a later analysis, TCR-TCR, TCR-HLA and TCR-CMV co-occurrence was scored with hypergeometric tests, and a repertoire-size bias correction was applied to TCR pairs. False discovery rates were estimated in a later analysis by permuting HLA or CMV assignments 20 times. A later analysis grouped co-occurring TCRs with DBSCAN, adding TCRdist sequence similarity when clustering within HLA-allele-positive subsets. For co-occurrence clustering, repertoires with fewer than 30,000 or more than 120,000 public chains were excluded, along with five repertoires with anomalous nucleotide sharing. Not all clones reach the TCRdb copy of this immuneACCESS table, which keeps in-frame sequences only. Checked studies attribute under half of the gap to unresolved V genes and leave the rest unexplained. D and trimming were read from the DNA, whereas the V and J calls and clone size are those reported in that table. Across this sample there are some 79,000 clones, with 63% seen only once. The ten top clones hold about 15% of the sample.

From the germline V gene, CDR1 is MNHEY and CDR2 is SVGAGI. The CDR3 goes from the cysteine to the phenylalanine over 15 residues. The DNA shown is the 45-base CDR3, in frame from base 1. V lost 0 bases and J lost 3 bases; the stretch between them is 12 bases long. This specimen comes from a study of cytomegalovirus exposure and HLA in healthy donors (dated by TCRdb to about 2017). Background for the entire study: An earlier analysis of roughly 570 of the donors reported 276 Gb of sequence data and 117 million unique TCR beta sequences obtained from around 190 million T cells. High-throughput TCR immunosequencing, statistical association of individual TCRs with disease status, and machine learning were combined to predict cytomegalovirus infection status. An earlier analysis of nearly 600 of the donors applied high-throughput TCR beta sequencing to assess whether each TCR beta V gene segment acted as functional or pseudogenic. About 300 gigabases of sequencing data and tens of millions of unique TCR sequences were included in an early release covering several hundred HLA-typed donors. Of the approximately 400 genotyped donors, 80% to 90% were placed in the genetic ancestry cluster associated with self-reported Caucasian donors. Typing coverage differed by locus: A, B, C, DRB1 and DQB1 were typed in about 629-640 donors, DQA1 in 500 to 550, DPA1 in around 600, and DPB1 in approximately 450. Roughly five DR-DQ haplotypes were handled as single units for association and clustering, since linkage in the cohort was strong. Class I and class II HLA loci were covered by the typing at four-digit resolution. In a later genetic analysis, genome-wide SNP genotypes for about three fifths of the 666 donors were used, and that subset was treated as a discovery cohort. Alongside the repertoire data, information on donor age, sex, ethnicity and CMV serostatus was compiled. Among a few hundred genotyped donors of the cohort, an average of approximately 250,000 unique TCR beta nucleotide sequences were sequenced per donor, around 20% of them non-productive. To study patterns of TCR occurrence, a later analysis re-analyzed previously published TCR beta repertoires from several hundred donors and added high-resolution HLA genotyping. Using immunosequencing, the study profiled T cell repertoires from 500 to 800 subjects and related those repertoires to cytomegalovirus serostatus. All discovery cohort repertoires had been generated on a single sequencing platform. The study aimed to test whether cataloging public T cell receptors could reveal signatures of past pathogen exposure. Rather than drawing on any new phenotypic data, the later analysis identified candidate immune exposures from TCR beta sequences and the way those sequences occurred across donors. In addition to the first cohort of approximately 670 subjects, a separate validation cohort of approximately 110 different subjects was used.

Broad study findings and their caveats: According to a later genetic analysis, donors in an Asian-associated ancestry cluster had fewer N-insertions in productive TCRs than the approximately 630-donor mean. A later analysis found that HLA-associated TCR beta chains were more clonally expanded and had lower generation probabilities than equally common non-associated chains. A cluster of highly shared sequence variants was judged likely to be a technical artifact of the sequencing pipeline. Three of the identified cytomegalovirus-associated TCR beta chains were confirmed in vitro to be specific for cytomegalovirus antigens. Linkage disequilibrium might explain the correlated functional status among segregating V segments, but an unknown experimental factor could not be ruled out. In the study, 150 to 200 TCR beta chains were listed as associated with cytomegalovirus. While some public TCRs were present in many individuals, most TCR sequences turned up only very rarely across donors. A later analysis found that most CMV-associated TCR beta chains appeared HLA-restricted, with HLA associations seemingly driven largely by CMV exposure. According to a later analysis, parvovirus B19, influenza, CMV and Epstein-Barr virus appeared linked to several top co-occurrence clusters. Presence/absence analyses assumed roughly uniform sequencing depth across donors, an assumption that may not hold. According to the authors, the approach could potentially be generalized to other disease states and immunological phenotypes. A later analysis found that TCR association rates varied across HLA loci, with DRB1 alleles showing the most associated TCRs and HLA-C alleles the fewest. Because counts were too low, seventeen rarely observed V segments, including chromosome 9 orphons, were excluded from the earlier analysis of some 540 of the donors. Because the 87-base-pair reads could not distinguish some IMGT-functional V segments, including TRBV6-2 and TRBV6-3, those segments were excluded. In a later genetic analysis, a missense DCLRE1C variant was associated with V-gene and J-gene trimming of TCR beta chains, and the association was replicated in an independent cohort. Specific HLA alleles were associated with 15,000 to 20,000 TCR beta sequences at a false discovery rate of 0.05 in a later analysis. When HLA alleles, especially DR and DQ, strongly co-occurred, TCR associations were difficult to assign to individual alleles. A further reported finding was that TCR beta sequences accurately predicted the HLA-A and HLA-B alleles for most subjects in the first cohort. The only immune exposure information available for the cohort was CMV serostatus. In an earlier analysis of some 500 of the donors, most TCR beta V segments were observed in productive rearrangements about 87% or about 30% of the time, broadly matching IMGT annotations. HLA typing was unavailable for some donors at each locus, so association tests used only the typed subset. In this cohort, only TCR beta chains were sequenced, and detectable features were limited by the absence of alpha or paired-chain data. Cytomegalovirus status was reported to be diagnosed by the classifier with high specificity and sensitivity in both the original and validation cohorts.

The cohort comprised 670 or so healthy bone marrow donors. At the time of sampling, every cohort member was nominally healthy, though immune exposures that went unrecorded were likely present. The donor was CMV seropositive and was included in the group of almost 300 seropositive cohort members. Each donor provided a peripheral blood sample, and peripheral blood mononuclear cells were used for TCR beta sequencing. The Qiagen DNeasy Blood Extraction Kit was used to extract genomic DNA from the blood cell samples. This receptor was identified in a woman between 35 and 50 years old in good health and CMV-seropositive. The chain employs TRBV6-5 and TRBJ2-7; TRBD1 is a weak D gene call, 5 bases matching. Sequenced material: PBMCs. The DNA is as follows: TGTGCCAGCAGTTACTCAGGGGCAGCTGTCTACGAGCAGTACTTC. Its amino acids are CASSYSGAAVYEQYF.